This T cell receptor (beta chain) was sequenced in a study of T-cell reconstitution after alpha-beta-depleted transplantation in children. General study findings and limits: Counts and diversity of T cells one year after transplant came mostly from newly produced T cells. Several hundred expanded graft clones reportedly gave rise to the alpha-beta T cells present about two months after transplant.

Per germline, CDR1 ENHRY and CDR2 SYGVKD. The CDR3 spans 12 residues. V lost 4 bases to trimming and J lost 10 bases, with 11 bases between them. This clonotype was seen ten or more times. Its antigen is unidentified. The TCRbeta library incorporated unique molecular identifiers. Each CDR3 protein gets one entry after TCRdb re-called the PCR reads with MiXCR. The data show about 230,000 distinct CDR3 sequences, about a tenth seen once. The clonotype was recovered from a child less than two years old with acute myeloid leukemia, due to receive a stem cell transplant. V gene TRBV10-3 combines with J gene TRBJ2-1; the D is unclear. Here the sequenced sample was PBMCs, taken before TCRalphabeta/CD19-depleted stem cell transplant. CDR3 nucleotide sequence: TGTGCCATCAGTGGTCTTGACTCCGAGCAGTTCTTC. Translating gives CAISGLDSEQFF.